This TCR beta chain was sequenced during a study of T cells in Graves' hyperthyroidism and ophthalmopathy. Germline V CDR1 and CDR2: SGHAT, FQNNGV. This CDR3 region has 14 residues. RNA transcripts were the template for amplifying TCR beta CDR3 regions. HTBI primers drove first-round RT-PCR of the TCR CDR3. TCRdb passed the multiplex PCR reads through MiXCR, listing each CDR3 protein once. The sample lists some 510,000 distinct CDR3 sequences; 35% to 55% were seen once. Concerning this clonotype: Germline is not matched at one junction end, which may reflect a read error.

The receptor's source is a woman under 30 with Graves' hyperthyroidism. The chain links TRBV11-2 to TRBJ1-3; D remains unclear. The sample taken for sequencing was peripheral blood or thyroid tissue (not recorded which). The CDR3, as DNA: TGCGCCAGCAGCCAAGAGGTCAGCGGAAACACCATATATTTT. Translated, it gives CASSQEVSGNTIYF.